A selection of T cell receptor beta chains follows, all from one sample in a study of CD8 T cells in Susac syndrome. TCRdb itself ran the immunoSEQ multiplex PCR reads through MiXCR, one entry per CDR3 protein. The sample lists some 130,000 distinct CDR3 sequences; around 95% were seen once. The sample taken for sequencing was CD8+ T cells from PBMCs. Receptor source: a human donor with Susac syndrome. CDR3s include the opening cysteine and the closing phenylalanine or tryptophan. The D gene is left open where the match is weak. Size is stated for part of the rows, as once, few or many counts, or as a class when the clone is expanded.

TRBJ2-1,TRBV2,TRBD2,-,CASTPGLGYNEQFF,TGTGCCAGCACTCCGGGACTAGGGTACAATGAGCAGTTCTTC
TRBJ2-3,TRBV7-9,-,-,CASSRQYGTDTQYF,TGTGCCAGCAGCCGCCAATACGGCACAGATACGCAGTATTTT
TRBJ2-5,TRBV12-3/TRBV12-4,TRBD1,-,CASSVSGQGKETQYF,TGTGCCAGCAGTGTCTCGGGACAGGGGAAGGAGACCCAGTACTTC
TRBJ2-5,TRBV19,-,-,CASSPRGIETQYF,TGTGCCAGTAGCCCACGGGGTATAGAGACCCAGTACTTC
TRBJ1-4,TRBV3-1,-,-,CASSPPLFF,TGTGCCAGCAGCCCCCCCCTGTTTTTT
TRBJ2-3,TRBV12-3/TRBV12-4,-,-,CASSSSPGGDTQYF,TGTGCCAGCAGTTCCTCTCCGGGCGGGGATACGCAGTATTTT
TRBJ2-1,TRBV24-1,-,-,CATSGGYEQFF,TGTGCCACCAGTGGAGGGTATGAGCAGTTCTTC
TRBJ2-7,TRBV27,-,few,CASSSGHEQYF,TGTGCCAGCAGTTCCGGACACGAGCAGTACTTC
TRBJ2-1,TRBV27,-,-,CASRALGEQFF,TGTGCCAGCAGAGCCCTGGGTGAGCAGTTCTTC
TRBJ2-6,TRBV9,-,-,CASSANSGFEAGANVLTF,TGTGCCAGCAGTGCGAACTCAGGGTTTGAGGCTGGGGCCAACGTCCTGACTTTC
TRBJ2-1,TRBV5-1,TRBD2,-,CASSLAGGSPYNEQFF,TGCGCCAGCAGCTTAGCGGGAGGGAGTCCCTACAATGAGCAGTTCTTC
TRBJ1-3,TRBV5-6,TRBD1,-,CASSLGTGHSGNTIYF,TGTGCCAGCAGCTTGGGGACAGGCCACTCTGGAAACACCATATATTTT
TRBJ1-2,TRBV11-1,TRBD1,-,CASSFRQGGHPAGGYTF,TGTGCCAGCAGCTTCCGACAGGGAGGGCATCCGGCGGGCGGCTACACCTTC
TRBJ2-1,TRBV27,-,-,CASSLSDSRNEQFF,TGTGCCAGCAGTTTATCGGACTCCCGGAATGAGCAGTTCTTC
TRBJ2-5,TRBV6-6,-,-,CASESIQETQYF,TGTGCCAGCGAATCGATTCAAGAGACCCAGTACTTC
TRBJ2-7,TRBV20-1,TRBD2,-,CSAPGLAGDYEQYF,TGCAGTGCTCCTGGACTAGCGGGGGACTACGAGCAGTACTTC
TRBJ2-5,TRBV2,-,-,CASRGDYQETQYF,TGTGCCAGCAGGGGGGACTACCAAGAGACCCAGTACTTC
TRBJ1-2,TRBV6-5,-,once,CASSSSDRSYTF,TGTGCCAGCAGTTCCTCCGACAGGAGCTACACCTTC
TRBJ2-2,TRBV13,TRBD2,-,CASNHGGDFNTGELFF,TGTGCCAGCAACCACGGGGGGGATTTTAACACCGGGGAGCTGTTTTTT
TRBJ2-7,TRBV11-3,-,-,CASSSGYYEQYF,TGTGCCAGCAGCTCCGGTTACTACGAGCAGTACTTC
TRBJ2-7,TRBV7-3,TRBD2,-,CASSLLGGSSYEQYF,TGTGCCAGCAGCTTATTGGGCGGGAGCTCGTACGAGCAGTACTTC
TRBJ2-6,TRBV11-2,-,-,CASSSDGANVLTF,TGTGCCAGCAGCTCCGACGGGGCCAACGTCCTGACTTTC
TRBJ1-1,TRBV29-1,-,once,CSHERGGGTEAFF,TGCAGCCATGAGCGGGGAGGGGGCACTGAAGCTTTCTTT
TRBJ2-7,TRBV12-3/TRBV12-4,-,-,CASSFQGPEQYF,TGTGCCAGCAGTTTCCAGGGTCCCGAGCAGTACTTC
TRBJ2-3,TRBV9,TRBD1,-,CASSGPGQGVNTQYF,TGTGCCAGCAGCGGACCGGGACAGGGGGTAAATACGCAGTATTTT
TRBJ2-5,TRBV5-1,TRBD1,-,CASSLARGRVTQYF,TGCGCCAGCAGCTTGGCCAGGGGGCGCGTGACCCAGTACTTC
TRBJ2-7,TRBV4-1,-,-,CASSQDLTSFYEQYF,TGCGCCAGCAGCCAAGATCTGACAAGCTTCTACGAGCAGTACTTC
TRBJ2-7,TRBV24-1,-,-,CATSDIGSYEQYF,TGTGCCACCAGTGATATTGGGTCCTACGAGCAGTACTTC
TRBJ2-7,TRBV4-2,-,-,CASSLRQDEYEQYF,TGTGCCAGCAGCCTTCGACAGGACGAATACGAGCAGTACTTC
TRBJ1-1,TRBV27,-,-,CASSPMMNTEAFF,TGTGCCAGCAGTCCCATGATGAACACTGAAGCTTTCTTT
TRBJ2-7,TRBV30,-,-,CAWSARWRPEPSSYEQYF,TGTGCCTGGAGTGCAAGGTGGCGCCCCGAGCCGAGCTCCTACGAGCAGTACTTC
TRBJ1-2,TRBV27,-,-,CASRYPSPQGYGYTF,TGTGCCAGCAGGTACCCTTCACCGCAGGGATATGGCTACACCTTC
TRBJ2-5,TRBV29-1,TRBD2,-,CSVEFSGSFLKQETQYF,TGCAGCGTTGAATTTAGCGGGAGTTTTTTGAAGCAAGAGACCCAGTACTTC
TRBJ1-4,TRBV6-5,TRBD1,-,CASSLQGRTNEKLFF,TGTGCCAGCAGTTTACAGGGGAGGACTAATGAAAAACTGTTTTTT
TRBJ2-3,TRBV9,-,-,CASSSGFRYTDTQYF,TGTGCCAGCAGCAGTGGTTTTAGGTACACAGATACGCAGTATTTT
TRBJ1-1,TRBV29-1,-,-,CSVDFSGTEAFF,TGCAGCGTTGATTTTTCCGGGACTGAAGCTTTCTTT
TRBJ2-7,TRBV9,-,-,CASSSRTLNEQYF,TGTGCCAGCAGCAGCCGGACACTTAACGAGCAGTACTTC
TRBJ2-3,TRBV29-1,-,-,CSVEDPEYTQYF,TGCAGCGTTGAAGATCCGGAATATACGCAGTATTTT
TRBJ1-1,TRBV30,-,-,CAWREGWDTEAFF,TGTGCCTGGCGGGAGGGTTGGGACACTGAAGCTTTCTTT
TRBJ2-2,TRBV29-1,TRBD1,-,CSVDGTGWGGELFF,TGCAGCGTTGACGGGACAGGGTGGGGCGGGGAGCTGTTTTTT
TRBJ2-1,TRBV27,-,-,CASSLFGGEQFF,TGTGCCAGCAGTTTATTCGGGGGTGAGCAGTTCTTC
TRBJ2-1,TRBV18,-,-,CASSREQGDEQFF,TGTGCCAGCTCACGGGAACAGGGCGATGAGCAGTTCTTC
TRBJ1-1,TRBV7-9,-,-,CASSLAPGVDTEAFF,TGTGCCAGCAGCTTAGCGCCGGGGGTGGACACTGAAGCTTTCTTT